This T cell receptor (beta chain) was sequenced for a study of spatial heterogeneity in lung cancer. In the study overall: Tumor-region counts of TCR transcripts tracked strongly with a T cell module score from matched bulk RNA-seq. Every unique TCR and UMI combination, on average, appeared more than ten times in raw reads.

As to this clonotype: What it binds is unknown.

General study results and limits: For expanded intratumoral alpha and beta TCRs, counts tracked tumor mutation counts.

Time point denoted: sample taken at primary tumor resection. Researchers sequenced whole RNA taken from tumor, nontumor lung or frozen PBMC without sorting. One entry per CDR3 protein results from TCRdb running MiXCR on the 5' RACE reads. The sample records 5,500 to 7,000 distinct CDR3 sequences, roughly a sixth being singletons. The sequencing used lung tumor tissue, collected at surgery. The sequence was collected from a male donor with early-stage non-small cell lung cancer.

The CDR3 sequence: CASSWTGGLWPQHF. DNA for the CDR3: TGTGCCAGCAGTTGGACAGGGGGACTGTGGCCCCAGCATTTT. This sequence joins TRBV27 and TRBJ1-5; the match to TRBD1 covers 10 bases. The J segment lost 9 bases and the V segment lost 4 bases, leaving 6 bases of the junction unmatched. The CDR3 covers 14 residues. CDR1 is MNHEY and CDR2 is SMNVEV in the germline V gene (reference sequence).